What follows is one TCR beta chain and its context. The data stem from a study of blood T cell repertoires in COVID-19. All enrollees were about 18 to 100 years old and from approximately 25 US areas. Here immunoSEQ multiplex PCR was the method, and the copy in TCRdb shows in-frame clones only, minus some. Among more than 150,000 clones, 82% were seen once, and the ten largest hold about 12%. Sequences were obtained from PBMCs or T cells enriched from blood (not recorded which). This sequence originates from a middle-aged man who had recovered from COVID-19.

CDR3 sequence (DNA): TGCGCCAGCAGCCCCGGGACAGGGATGTACAATGAGCAGTTCTTC. This sequence encodes CASSPGTGMYNEQFF. This rearrangement joins TRBV5-1 to TRBJ2-1; 9 bases are a match to TRBD1. The CDR3 consists of 15 residues. V was pared by 4 bases and J by 4 bases, with 6 bases of the junction left unmatched. Germline lookup yields CDR1 SGHRS and CDR2 YFSETQ.